A selection of T cell receptor beta chains follows, all from one sample in a study of CD8+CD57+ T cells in acquired aplastic anemia. TCRdb redid the calling of the reads with MiXCR, one entry per CDR3 protein. The sample includes around 170,000 distinct CDR3 sequences, approximately 48% seen only once; the top ten take approximately 9.7%. Sequencing was carried out using sorted CD4+, CD8+, or CD8+CD57+ T cells (not recorded which) from PBMCs. The receptors stem from a human donor with aplastic anemia. CDR3s include the opening cysteine and the closing phenylalanine or tryptophan. The order of the fields is clone size, J gene, V gene, D gene, CDR3 DNA, CDR3 protein. The D gene is left open where the match is weak. Where a row states a size, it is once, few, many or the class of an expanded clone; other rows omit it.

abundance: .
j_gene: TRBJ2-2
v_gene: TRBV15
d_gene: .
CDR3nt: TGTGCCACCAGCATTGTCCGGGCCGGGGAGCTGTTTTTT
CDR3aa: CATSIVRAGELFF

abundance: few
j_gene: TRBJ1-2
v_gene: TRBV2
d_gene: .
CDR3nt: TGTGCCAGCCTCCTCGAGGGGATAGGCTATGGCTACACCTTC
CDR3aa: CASLLEGIGYGYTF

abundance: .
j_gene: TRBJ2-6
v_gene: TRBV20-1
d_gene: .
CDR3nt: TGCAGTGCTAGAGACCCACGGGAACGGGCAAACGTCCTGACTTTC
CDR3aa: CSARDPRERANVLTF

abundance: .
j_gene: TRBJ2-3
v_gene: TRBV2
d_gene: .
CDR3nt: TGTGGGGACGGAGGGTCCATCGGAGATACGCAGTATTTT
CDR3aa: CGDGGSIGDTQYF

abundance: .
j_gene: TRBJ2-1
v_gene: TRBV2
d_gene: .
CDR3nt: TGTGCCAGCAGGCCCGAAGGGGGGACCAATGAGCAGTTCTTC
CDR3aa: CASRPEGGTNEQFF

abundance: many
j_gene: TRBJ1-1
v_gene: TRBV20-1
d_gene: TRBD1
CDR3nt: TGCAGTGCTAGGAGGGGACAGGGAACTTTCTTT
CDR3aa: CSARRGQGTFF

abundance: few
j_gene: TRBJ2-3
v_gene: TRBV20-1
d_gene: .
CDR3nt: TGCAGTGCTAGGCCGGGCACAGATACGCAGTATTTT
CDR3aa: CSARPGTDTQYF

abundance: .
j_gene: TRBJ1-6
v_gene: TRBV20-1
d_gene: .
CDR3nt: TGCAGTGCTAGAGAAGCCTGGGACGACTCACCCCTCCACTTT
CDR3aa: CSAREAWDDSPLHF

abundance: .
j_gene: TRBJ1-2
v_gene: TRBV10-2
d_gene: .
CDR3nt: TGCGCCAGCAGTGAGAGAGGGTCCAACTATGGCTACACCTTC
CDR3aa: CASSERGSNYGYTF

abundance: many
j_gene: TRBJ1-6
v_gene: TRBV19
d_gene: .
CDR3nt: TGTGCCAGTAGGATGAGGGGCCTGATTTATAATTCACCCCTCCACTTT
CDR3aa: CASRMRGLIYNSPLHF

abundance: .
j_gene: TRBJ2-1
v_gene: TRBV5-4
d_gene: .
CDR3nt: TGTGCCAGCACCCCTAGGGGGACCTACAATGAGCAGTTCTTC
CDR3aa: CASTPRGTYNEQFF

abundance: many
j_gene: TRBJ1-4
v_gene: TRBV25-1
d_gene: .
CDR3nt: TGTGCCAGCAGTGGAGGACAGCTAGCAACTAATGAAAAACTGTTTTTT
CDR3aa: CASSGGQLATNEKLFF

abundance: few
j_gene: TRBJ2-1
v_gene: TRBV12-5
d_gene: .
CDR3nt: TGTGCTAGTGCCTTCTCCGACGAGGACTACAATGAGCAGTTCTTC
CDR3aa: CASAFSDEDYNEQFF

abundance: few
j_gene: TRBJ2-6
v_gene: TRBV30
d_gene: .
CDR3nt: TGTGCCTGGGAAACTGGGGCCAACGTCCTGACTTTC
CDR3aa: CAWETGANVLTF

abundance: .
j_gene: TRBJ2-1
v_gene: TRBV9
d_gene: .
CDR3nt: TGTGCCAGCAGCGTCGATAACAATGAGCAGTTCTTC
CDR3aa: CASSVDNNEQFF

abundance: .
j_gene: TRBJ2-7
v_gene: TRBV5-1
d_gene: .
CDR3nt: TGCGCCAGCAGCTTGGGGTGGCAGGGCTACGAGCAGTACTTC
CDR3aa: CASSLGWQGYEQYF

abundance: many
j_gene: TRBJ1-1
v_gene: TRBV5-1
d_gene: TRBD1
CDR3nt: TGCGCCAGCAGCTTGGCCGGGACAGGGGGAGGTGAAGCTTTCTTT
CDR3aa: CASSLAGTGGGEAFF

abundance: many
j_gene: TRBJ2-3
v_gene: TRBV20-1
d_gene: .
CDR3nt: TGCAGTGCTCCGTGGGACATCACAGATACGCAGTATTTT
CDR3aa: CSAPWDITDTQYF